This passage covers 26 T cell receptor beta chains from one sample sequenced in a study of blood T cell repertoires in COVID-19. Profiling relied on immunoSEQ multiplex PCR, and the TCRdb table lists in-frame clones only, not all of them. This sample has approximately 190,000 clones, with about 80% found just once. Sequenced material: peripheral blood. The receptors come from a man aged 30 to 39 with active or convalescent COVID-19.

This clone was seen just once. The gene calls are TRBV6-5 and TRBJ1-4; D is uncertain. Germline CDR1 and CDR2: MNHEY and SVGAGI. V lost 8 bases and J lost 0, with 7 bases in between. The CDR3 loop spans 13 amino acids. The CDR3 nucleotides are TGTGCCAGCGGAGGTACAACTAATGAAAAACTGTTTTTT. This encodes CASGGTTNEKLFF.

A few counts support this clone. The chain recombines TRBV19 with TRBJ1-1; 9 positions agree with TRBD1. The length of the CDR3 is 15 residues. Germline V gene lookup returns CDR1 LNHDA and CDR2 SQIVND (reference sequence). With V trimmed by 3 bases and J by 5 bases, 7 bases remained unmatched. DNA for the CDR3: TGTGCCAGTAGTATCTCACCGGGACAGGGAACTGAAGCTTTCTTT. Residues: CASSISPGQGTEAFF.

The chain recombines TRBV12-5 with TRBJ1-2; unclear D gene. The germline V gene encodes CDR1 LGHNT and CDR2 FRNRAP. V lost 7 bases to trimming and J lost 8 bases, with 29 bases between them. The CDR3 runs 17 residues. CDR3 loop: CASASIGSIGGGYGYTF. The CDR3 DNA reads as TGTGCTAGTGCCTCCATTGGCTCGATCGGAGGCGGCTACGGCTACACCTTC.

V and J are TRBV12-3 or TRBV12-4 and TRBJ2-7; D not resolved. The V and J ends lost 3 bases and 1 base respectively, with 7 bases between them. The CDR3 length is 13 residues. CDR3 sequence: CASSFGQSYEQYF. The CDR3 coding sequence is TGTGCCAGCAGTTTTGGGCAGTCCTACGAGCAGTACTTC.

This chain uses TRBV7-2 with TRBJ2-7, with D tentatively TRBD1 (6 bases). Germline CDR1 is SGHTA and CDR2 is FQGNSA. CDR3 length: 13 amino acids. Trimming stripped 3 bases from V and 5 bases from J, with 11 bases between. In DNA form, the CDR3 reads TGTGCCAGCAGCTTGGGCAGGGGTCACGAGCAGTACGTC. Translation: CASSLGRGHEQYV.

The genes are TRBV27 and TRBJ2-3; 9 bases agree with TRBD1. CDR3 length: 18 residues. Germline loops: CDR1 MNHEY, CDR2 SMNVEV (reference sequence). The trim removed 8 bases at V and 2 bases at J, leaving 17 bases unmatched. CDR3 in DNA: TGTGCCAGCGCCGGGACAGGGTACGGGGGAGGAGCCACAGATACGCAGTATTTT. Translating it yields CASAGTGYGGGATDTQYF.

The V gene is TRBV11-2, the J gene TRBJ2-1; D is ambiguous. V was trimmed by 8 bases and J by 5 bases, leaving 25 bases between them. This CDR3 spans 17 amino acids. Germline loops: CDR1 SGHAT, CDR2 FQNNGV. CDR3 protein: CASYYHPEESFDNEQFF. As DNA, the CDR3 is TGTGCCAGCTACTATCACCCCGAGGAGTCCTTCGACAATGAGCAGTTCTTC.

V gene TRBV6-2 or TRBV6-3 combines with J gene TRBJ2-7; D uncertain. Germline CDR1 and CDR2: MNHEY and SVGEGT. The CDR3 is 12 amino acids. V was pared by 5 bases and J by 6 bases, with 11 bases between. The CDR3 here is CASSRQVGEQYF. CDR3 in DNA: TGTGCCAGCAGTCGTCAGGTAGGCGAGCAGTACTTC.

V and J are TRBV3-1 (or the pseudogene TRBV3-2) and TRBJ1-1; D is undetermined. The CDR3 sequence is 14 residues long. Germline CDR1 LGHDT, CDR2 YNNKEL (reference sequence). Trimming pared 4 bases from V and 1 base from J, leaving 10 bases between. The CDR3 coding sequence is TGTGCCAGCAGCCCACAGACCCCGAACACTGAAGCTTTCTTT. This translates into CASSPQTPNTEAFF.

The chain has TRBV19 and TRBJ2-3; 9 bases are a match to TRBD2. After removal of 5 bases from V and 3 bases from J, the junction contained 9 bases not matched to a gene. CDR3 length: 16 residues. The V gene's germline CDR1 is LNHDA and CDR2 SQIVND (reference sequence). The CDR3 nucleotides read TGTGCCAGTAGTTCTTCGCGGGAGGGCCCTACAGATACGCAGTATTTT. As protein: CASSSSREGPTDTQYF.

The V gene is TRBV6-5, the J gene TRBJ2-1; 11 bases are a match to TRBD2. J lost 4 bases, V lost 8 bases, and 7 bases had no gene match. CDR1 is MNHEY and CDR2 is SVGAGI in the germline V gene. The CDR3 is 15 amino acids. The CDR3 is CASGLGTSGYNEQFF. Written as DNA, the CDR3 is TGTGCCAGCGGGCTCGGGACTAGCGGTTACAATGAGCAGTTCTTC.

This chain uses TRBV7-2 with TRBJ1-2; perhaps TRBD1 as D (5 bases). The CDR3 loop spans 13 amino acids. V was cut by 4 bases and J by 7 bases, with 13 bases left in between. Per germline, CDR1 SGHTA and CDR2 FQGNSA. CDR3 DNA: TGTGCCAGCAGCTCGGACATAGGGATTGGCTACACCTTC. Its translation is CASSSDIGIGYTF. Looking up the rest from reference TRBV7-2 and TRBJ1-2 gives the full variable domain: GAGVSQSPSNKVTEKGKDVELRCDPISGHTALYWYRQSLGQGLEFLIYFQGNSAPDKSGLPSDRFSAERTGGSVSTLTIQRTQQEDSAVYLCASSSDIGIGYTFGSGTRLTVV.

The CDR3 loop is CASSTEARSYNEQFF. The CDR3 DNA follows: TGTGCCAGTAGTACGGAGGCCCGGTCCTACAATGAGCAGTTCTTC. The chain recombines TRBV19 with TRBJ2-1; D is possibly TRBD2 (5 bases). CDR3 length: 15 residues. The V end was cut by 4 bases, the J end by 1 base, with 11 bases between. CDR1 and CDR2 (germline): LNHDA, SQIVND (reference sequence).

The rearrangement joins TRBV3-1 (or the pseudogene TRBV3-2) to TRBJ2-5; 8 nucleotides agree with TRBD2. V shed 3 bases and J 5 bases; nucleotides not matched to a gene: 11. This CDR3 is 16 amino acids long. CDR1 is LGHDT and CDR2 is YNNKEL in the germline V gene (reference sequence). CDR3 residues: CASSHPGSSGQETQYF. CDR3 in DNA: TGTGCCAGCAGCCACCCCGGATCTAGCGGGCAGGAGACCCAGTACTTC.

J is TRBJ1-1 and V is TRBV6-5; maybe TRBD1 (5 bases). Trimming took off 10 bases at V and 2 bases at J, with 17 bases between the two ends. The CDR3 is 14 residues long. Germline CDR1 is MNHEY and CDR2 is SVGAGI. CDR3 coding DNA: TGTGCCACCCTCCAGGGTAATCGAAACACTGAAGCTTTCTTT. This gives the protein CATLQGNRNTEAFF.

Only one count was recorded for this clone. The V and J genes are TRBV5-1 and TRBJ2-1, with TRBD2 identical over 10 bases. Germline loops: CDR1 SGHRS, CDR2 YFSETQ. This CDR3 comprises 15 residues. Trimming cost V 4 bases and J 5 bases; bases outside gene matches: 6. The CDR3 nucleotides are TGCGCCAGCAGCGTTTTAGCGGGAGGAAACAATGAGCAGTTCTTC. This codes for CASSVLAGGNNEQFF.

The CDR3 DNA sequence: TGTGCCAGCTCACGATCGTTAGCGGGAGGGCCCGAGACCCAGTACTTC. Its protein is CASSRSLAGGPETQYF. The V and J genes are TRBV18 and TRBJ2-5; 11 nucleotides agree with TRBD2. The trim removed 4 bases at V and 5 bases at J, leaving 9 bases unmatched. The CDR3 contains 16 residues. Germline CDR1 and CDR2: KGHSH and LQKENI.

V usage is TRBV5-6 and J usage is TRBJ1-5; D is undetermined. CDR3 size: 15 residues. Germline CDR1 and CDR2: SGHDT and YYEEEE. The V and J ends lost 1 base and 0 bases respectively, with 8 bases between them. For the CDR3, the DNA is TGTGCCAGCAGCTTGAAAACGGTTAGCAATCAGCCCCAGCATTTT. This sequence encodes CASSLKTVSNQPQHF.

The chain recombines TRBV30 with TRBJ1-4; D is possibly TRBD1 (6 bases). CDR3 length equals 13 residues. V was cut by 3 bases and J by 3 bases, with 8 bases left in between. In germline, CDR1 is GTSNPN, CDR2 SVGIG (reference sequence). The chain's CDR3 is CAWRDRPNEKLFF. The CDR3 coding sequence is TGTGCCTGGAGGGACAGACCTAATGAAAAACTGTTTTTT.

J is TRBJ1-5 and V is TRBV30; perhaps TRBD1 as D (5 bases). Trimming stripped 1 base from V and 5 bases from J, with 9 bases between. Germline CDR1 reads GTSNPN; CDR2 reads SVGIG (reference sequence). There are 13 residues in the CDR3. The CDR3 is CAWSGTGDQPQHF. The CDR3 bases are TGTGCCTGGAGTGGAACAGGAGATCAGCCCCAGCATTTT.

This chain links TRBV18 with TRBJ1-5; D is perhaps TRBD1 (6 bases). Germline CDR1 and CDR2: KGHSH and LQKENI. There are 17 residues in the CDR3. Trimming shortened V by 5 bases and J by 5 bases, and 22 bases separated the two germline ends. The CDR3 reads CASSAAGNRALYQPQHF. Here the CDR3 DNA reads TGTGCCAGCTCAGCCGCTGGAAACAGGGCCCTTTATCAGCCCCAGCATTTT.

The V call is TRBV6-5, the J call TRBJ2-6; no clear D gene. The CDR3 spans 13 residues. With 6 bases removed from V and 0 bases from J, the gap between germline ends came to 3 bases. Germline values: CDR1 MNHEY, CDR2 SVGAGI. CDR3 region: CASSLSGANVLTF. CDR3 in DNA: TGTGCCAGCAGCCTCTCTGGGGCCAACGTCCTGACTTTC.

CDR3 in amino acids: CASSPTAGLSSYEQYF. The CDR3 DNA sequence: TGTGCCAGCAGTCCGACAGCGGGCCTTAGCTCCTACGAGCAGTACTTC. This sequence joins TRBV27 and TRBJ2-7; possibly TRBD2 for D (6 bases). Germline loops: CDR1 MNHEY, CDR2 SMNVEV (reference sequence). With 5 bases removed from V and 0 bases from J, the gap between germline ends came to 17 bases. The CDR3 sequence is 16 residues long.

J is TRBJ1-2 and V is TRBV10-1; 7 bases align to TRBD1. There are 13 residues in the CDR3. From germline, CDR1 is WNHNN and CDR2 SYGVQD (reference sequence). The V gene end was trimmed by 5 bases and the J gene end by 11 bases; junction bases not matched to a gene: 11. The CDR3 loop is CASSRDRNEEYTF. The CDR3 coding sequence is TGCGCCAGCAGTCGGGACAGAAACGAGGAGTACACCTTC.

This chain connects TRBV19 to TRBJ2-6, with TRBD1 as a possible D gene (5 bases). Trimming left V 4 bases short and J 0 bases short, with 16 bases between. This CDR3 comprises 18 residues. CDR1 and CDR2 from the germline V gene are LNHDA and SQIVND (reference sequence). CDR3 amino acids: CASSSGHVLGSGANVLTF. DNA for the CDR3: TGTGCCAGTAGTAGTGGACACGTCCTAGGCTCTGGGGCCAACGTCCTGACTTTC.

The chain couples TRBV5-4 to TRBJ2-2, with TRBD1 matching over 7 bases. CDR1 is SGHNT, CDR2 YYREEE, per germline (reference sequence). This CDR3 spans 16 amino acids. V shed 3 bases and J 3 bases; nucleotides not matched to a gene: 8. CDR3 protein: CASSYIQGRDTGELFF. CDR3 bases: TGTGCCAGCAGCTATATACAGGGGCGGGACACCGGGGAGCTGTTTTTT.